Below, 26 T cell receptor beta chains from the same sample are listed, as sequenced in a study of human T cells and chemical hapten exposure. TCRdb re-analysed the RACE reads in MiXCR, keeping a single row per CDR3 protein. The profile shows 300,000 to 450,000 distinct CDR3 sequences, 5.1% of them singletons. Stated time point: pre-sensitization, week 0. The sample's treatment: therapeutic diphenylcyclopropenone sensitization with weekly scalp DPC. Sequences were derived from whole blood, sampled in connection with sensitization to the hapten diphenylcyclopropenone (DPC). The receptors derive from a woman in her 50s with alopecia areata. Some clones in this sample may be carry-over from other donors' samples.

This clonotype was picked up many times. The DNA for the CDR3 is TGCGCCAGCAGCTCTCTAGCGGGAGGGTTCGATACGCAGTATTTT. It codes for CASSSLAGGFDTQYF. The chain joins TRBV5-1 to TRBJ2-3; 12 bases are shared with TRBD2. CDR1 and CDR2 (germline): SGHRS, YFSETQ. Unmatched junction bases numbered 5, after V lost 3 bases and J lost 6 bases. The CDR3 consists of 15 residues.

This rearrangement joins TRBV6-1 to TRBJ1-6; D perhaps matches TRBD1 (5 bases). This CDR3 has 17 residues. V was cut by 7 bases and J by 0 bases, with 16 bases left in between. CDR1 and CDR2 (germline): MNHNS, SASEGT. Written as DNA, the CDR3 is TGTGCCAGCACCGATGGGGGTCCAGGCTCCTATAATTCACCCCTCCACTTT. Translating gives CASTDGGPGSYNSPLHF.

This clonotype occurred a few times. The chain uses TRBV14 and TRBJ1-4; possibly TRBD1 for D (5 bases). The CDR3 sequence is 16 residues long. Germline assignment: CDR1 SGHDN and CDR2 FVKESK. V shed 4 bases and J shed 3 bases, with 15 bases lying between them. DNA for the CDR3: TGTGCCAGCAGCCGGCTGTCCGGGGCTTCTAATGAAAAACTGTTTTTT. Its translation is CASSRLSGASNEKLFF. Combining the CDR3 with reference TRBV14 and TRBJ1-4 gives the whole variable domain EAGVTQFPSHSVIEKGQTVTLRCDPISGHDNLYWYRRVMGKEIKFLLHFVKESKQDESGMPNNRFLAERTGGTYSTLKVQPAELEDSGVYFCASSRLSGASNEKLFFGSGTQLSVL.

The sample holds a few counts of this clonotype. The chain is built from TRBV29-1 and TRBJ1-1; TRBD1 is a possible D gene (5 bases). The CDR3 consists of 13 residues. CDR1 and CDR2 from the germline V gene are SQVTM and ANQGSEA. The V and J ends lost 8 bases and 1 base respectively, with 14 bases between them. CDR3 sequence (DNA): TGCAGCCCCCACGGGACGGCGAACACTGAAGCTTTCTTT. Encoded protein: CSPHGTANTEAFF.

This clonotype was counted ten times or more. V gene TRBV6-5 combines with J gene TRBJ1-2; D unclear. The CDR3 is made up of 14 amino acids. The germline V gene has CDR1 MNHEY and CDR2 SVGAGI. Trimming removed 0 bases from V and 8 bases from J, with 13 bases in between. CDR3 nucleotide sequence: TGTGCCAGCAGTTACTCGAGAGGGAATCTAGGCTACACCTTC. Protein sequence: CASSYSRGNLGYTF.

The chain is built from TRBV9 and TRBJ2-7; D might be TRBD1 (5 bases). The ends were cut back, 5 bases at V and 3 bases at J, with 18 bases in the middle. This CDR3 spans 15 amino acids. The V gene's germline CDR1 is SGDLS and CDR2 YYNGEE. CDR3 sequence reads: CASRELRRQFYEQYF. The DNA of the CDR3 is TGTGCCAGCAGGGAACTTCGGAGACAGTTCTACGAGCAGTACTTC.

The chain recombines TRBV6-6 with TRBJ1-1; D is possibly TRBD1 (6 bases). V was clipped by 6 bases and J by 11 bases, with 19 bases between them. CDR3 size: 13 residues. Germline V lookup: CDR1 MNHNY, CDR2 SVGAGI (reference sequence). The CDR3 protein is CASRLQGYLEAFF. CDR3 nucleotide sequence: TGTGCCAGCAGGTTACAGGGTTATCTTGAGGCTTTCTTT.

This clonotype has ten or more counts. The chain couples TRBV3-1 to TRBJ1-2, with unresolved D. The germline V gene encodes CDR1 LGHDT and CDR2 YNNKEL (reference sequence). The CDR3 covers 13 residues. The ends were cut back, 4 bases at V and 8 bases at J, with 14 bases in the middle. The DNA of the CDR3 is TGTGCCAGCAGCCCTGACTTGATGCGGGGCTACACCTTC. Amino acid sequence: CASSPDLMRGYTF.

This clonotype was seen at least ten times. V gene TRBV25-1 combines with J gene TRBJ2-7, with D maybe TRBD1 (6 bases). V was cut by 4 bases and J by 9 bases, with 16 bases left in between. The CDR3 extends over 13 amino acids. CDR1 and CDR2 from the germline V gene are MGHDK and SYGVNS. CDR3 nucleotide sequence: TGTGCCAGCAGTGCAGGGGTAGTCGGGCGGCAGTACTTC. Protein: CASSAGVVGRQYF.

V is TRBV6-5 and J is TRBJ1-2, with D uncertain. The CDR3 is made up of 12 amino acids. Germline-derived CDR1 and CDR2 are MNHEY and SVGAGI. V lost 0 bases and J 3 bases, leaving 2 bases between the germline ends. CDR3 loop: CASSYSDYGYTF. The DNA for the CDR3 is TGTGCCAGCAGTTACTCTGACTATGGCTACACCTTC.

This clonotype was seen only a few times. The gene calls are TRBV24-1 and TRBJ2-2; D remains ambiguous. The CDR3 spans 10 residues. Per germline, CDR1 KGHDR and CDR2 SFDVKD. The V end lost 7 bases, the J end lost 5 bases, and 1 base lay between the germline ends. The chain's CDR3 is CATRTGELFF. CDR3 coding DNA: TGTGCCACCAGGACCGGGGAGCTGTTTTTT.

This clonotype was counted a few times. The chain couples TRBV6-2 or TRBV6-3 to TRBJ2-7, with D unclear. V dropped 0 bases and J dropped 3 bases, with 3 bases sitting between them. The germline V gene has CDR1 MNHEY and CDR2 SVGEGT. The CDR3 length is 12 residues. As DNA, the CDR3 is TGTGCCAGCAGTTACTCTCGCTACGAGCAGTACTTC. As protein: CASSYSRYEQYF.

In this sample, this clonotype turned up many times. V and J are TRBV29-1 and TRBJ2-2, with TRBD1 matching over 9 bases. After removal of 7 bases from V and 3 bases from J, the junction contained 3 bases not matched to a gene. CDR3 size: 13 residues. Germline-derived CDR1 and CDR2 are SQVTM and ANQGSEA. The CDR3 bases are TGCAGCGATCGGACAGGGGACACCGGGGAGCTGTTTTTT. Translated, it gives CSDRTGDTGELFF.

At least ten counts were recorded for this clonotype. The J gene is TRBJ2-2, the V gene TRBV11-2; D is ambiguous. The CDR3 is 15 residues long. Germline CDR1 reads SGHAT; CDR2 reads FQNNGV. Trimming took 2 bases from V and 3 from J, leaving 10 bases between them. The CDR3 is CASSLTSAYTGELFF. CDR3 sequence (DNA): TGTGCCAGCAGCTTAACGTCGGCCTACACCGGGGAGCTGTTTTTT.

The sample holds many counts of this clonotype. The chain is built from TRBV14 and TRBJ2-5; 7 nucleotides align to TRBD1. The CDR3 length is 17 residues. CDR1 SGHDN and CDR2 FVKESK come from the germline V gene. The V segment lost 3 bases and the J segment 2 bases; nucleotides outside the gene matches: 12. In nucleotides, the CDR3 is TGTGCCAGCAGCCATCCAAAGACAGGGATTAGGCAAGAGACCCAGTACTTC. This gives the protein CASSHPKTGIRQETQYF.

This clonotype was seen at least ten times. J is TRBJ2-6 and V is TRBV9, with D perhaps given as TRBD1 or TRBD2 (5 bases each). Trimming stripped 3 bases from V and 0 bases from J, with 10 bases between. From germline, CDR1 is SGDLS and CDR2 YYNGEE. The CDR3 is 16 amino acids. The CDR3 region is CASSAQGPSGANVLTF. CDR3 sequence (DNA): TGTGCCAGCAGCGCCCAGGGACCCTCTGGGGCCAACGTCCTGACTTTC.

This clonotype has just a few counts. This chain connects TRBV11-1 to TRBJ2-1, with no clear D. The CDR3 totals 13 residues. V was shortened by 0 bases and J by 15 bases, with 15 bases between the two germline ends. Germline V gene lookup returns CDR1 SGHAT and CDR2 FQDESV (reference sequence). The CDR3 loop is CASSLAVTNKPFF. The CDR3 nucleotides are TGTGCCAGCAGCTTAGCAGTAACGAACAAACCGTTCTTC.

This clonotype was observed at least ten times. This chain joins TRBV2 and TRBJ2-7; 9 bases are shared with TRBD1. The CDR3 totals 13 residues. Trimming at V came to 6 bases and at J to 5 bases, leaving 5 bases not matched to a gene. The germline gives CDR1 SNHLY, CDR2 FYNNEI. The CDR3 DNA is TGTGCCAGCAGACCGAGGGACAGGGACGAGCAGTACTTC. Translating it yields CASRPRDRDEQYF.

This clonotype occurred a few times. The CDR3 loop is CASRRVLQETQYF. CDR3 sequence (DNA): TGTGCCAGCAGGCGGGTCCTCCAAGAGACCCAGTACTTC. This sequence joins TRBV2 and TRBJ2-5; perhaps TRBD2 as D (5 bases). CDR1 SNHLY and CDR2 FYNNEI come from the germline V gene. This CDR3 spans 13 amino acids. V lost 6 bases, J lost 1 base, and 9 bases lay in between.

This clonotype came up many times. The gene calls are TRBV3-1 and TRBJ1-1; D not resolved. V was pared by 3 bases and J by 1 base, with 9 bases between. This CDR3 region has 14 residues. The germline V gene encodes CDR1 LGHDT and CDR2 YNNKEL (reference sequence). The CDR3 reads CASSHSRSNTEAFF. As DNA, the CDR3 is TGTGCCAGCAGCCATAGCAGGTCGAACACTGAAGCTTTCTTT.

V and J are TRBV7-3 and TRBJ1-6; 8 bases are a match to TRBD1. The ends lost 3 bases at V and 2 bases at J; junction bases unmatched: 9. In germline, CDR1 is SGHTA, CDR2 FQGTGA. The CDR3 covers 18 residues. Here the CDR3 DNA reads TGTGCCAGCAGCTTCACCGGACAGGGTTTCCCCTATAATTCACCCCTCCACTTT. Protein product: CASSFTGQGFPYNSPLHF.

This clonotype has ten or more counts. The genes are TRBV7-9 and TRBJ1-1; 9 bases match TRBD1. The J segment lost 8 bases and the V segment lost 4 bases, leaving 5 bases of the junction unmatched. Germline V gives CDR1 SEHNR, CDR2 FQNEAQ (reference sequence). The CDR3 is 13 residues long. CDR3 bases: TGTGCCAGCAGCTCCGGGACAGGGTCCGAAGCTTTCTTT. It encodes CASSSGTGSEAFF.

This clonotype was recorded many times. The rearrangement uses TRBV12-3 or TRBV12-4 and TRBJ1-1; unclear D gene. V shed 1 base and J shed 5 bases, with 8 bases lying between them. The CDR3 has 13 residues. The CDR3 nucleotides are TGTGCCAGCAGTTTAGGGGAATTGACTGAAGCTTTCTTT. Protein: CASSLGELTEAFF.

The chain recombines TRBV4-1 with TRBJ2-6; D unresolved. Germline CDR1 and CDR2: MGHRA and YSYEKL. This CDR3 has 20 residues. V lost 0 bases and J lost 0, with 18 bases in between. For the CDR3, the DNA is TGCGCCAGCAGCCAAGATTTGGCCCCTCGACGGATCTCTGGGGCCAACGTCCTGACTTTC. This encodes CASSQDLAPRRISGANVLTF.

This clonotype was seen at least ten times. The chain is built from TRBV6-2 or TRBV6-3 and TRBJ2-3, with 11 bases fitting TRBD2. J was trimmed by 2 bases and V by 5 bases; bases with no gene match: 6. The CDR3 runs to 16 residues. Germline V CDR1 and CDR2: MNHEY, SVGEGT. CDR3 DNA: TGTGCCAGCAGTACAGGGACTAGCGGCTTCACAGATACGCAGTATTTT. Residues: CASSTGTSGFTDTQYF.

J is TRBJ2-7 and V is TRBV27; D may be TRBD1 (6 bases). This CDR3 contains 16 residues. The germline V gene has CDR1 MNHEY and CDR2 SMNVEV (reference sequence). The ends were cut back, 5 bases at V and 0 bases at J, with 17 bases in the middle. DNA of the CDR3: TGTGCCAGCAGTCCCCGAGGAAGGGGGATCTCCTACGAGCAGTACTTC. Amino acid sequence: CASSPRGRGISYEQYF.